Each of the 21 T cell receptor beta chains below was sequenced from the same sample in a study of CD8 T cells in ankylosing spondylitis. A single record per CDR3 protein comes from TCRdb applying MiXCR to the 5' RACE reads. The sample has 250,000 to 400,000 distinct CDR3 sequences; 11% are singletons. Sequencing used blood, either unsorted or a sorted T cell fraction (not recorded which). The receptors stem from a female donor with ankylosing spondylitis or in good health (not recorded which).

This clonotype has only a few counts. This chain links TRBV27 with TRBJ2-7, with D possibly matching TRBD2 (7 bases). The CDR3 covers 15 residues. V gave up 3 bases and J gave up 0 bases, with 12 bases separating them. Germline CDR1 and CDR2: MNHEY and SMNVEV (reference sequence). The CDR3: CASSLRGGNSYEQYF. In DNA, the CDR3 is TGTGCCAGCAGTTTGAGGGGGGGGAACTCCTACGAGCAGTACTTC.

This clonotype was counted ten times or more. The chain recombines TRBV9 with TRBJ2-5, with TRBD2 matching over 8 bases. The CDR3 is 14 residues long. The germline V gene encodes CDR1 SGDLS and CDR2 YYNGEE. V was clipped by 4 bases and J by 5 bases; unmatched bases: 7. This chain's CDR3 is CASSRHSGTETQYF. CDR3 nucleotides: TGTGCCAGCAGCAGACATAGCGGGACGGAGACCCAGTACTTC.

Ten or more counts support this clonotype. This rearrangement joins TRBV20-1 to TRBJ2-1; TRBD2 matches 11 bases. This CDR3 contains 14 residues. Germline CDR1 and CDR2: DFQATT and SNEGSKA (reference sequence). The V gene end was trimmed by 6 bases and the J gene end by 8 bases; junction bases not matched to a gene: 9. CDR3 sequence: CSAYPSGRLDEQFF. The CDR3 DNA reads TGCAGTGCGTATCCTAGCGGGAGGTTGGATGAGCAGTTCTTC.

CDR3 loop: CAISDPSGRAEETQYF. CDR3 bases: TGTGCCATCAGTGACCCTAGCGGGAGGGCCGAGGAGACCCAGTACTTC. This chain uses TRBV10-3 with TRBJ2-5, with TRBD2 matching 12 bases. This CDR3 has 16 residues. After removal of 3 bases from V and 5 bases from J, the junction contained 7 bases not matched to a gene. Germline assignment: CDR1 ENHRY and CDR2 SYGVKD.

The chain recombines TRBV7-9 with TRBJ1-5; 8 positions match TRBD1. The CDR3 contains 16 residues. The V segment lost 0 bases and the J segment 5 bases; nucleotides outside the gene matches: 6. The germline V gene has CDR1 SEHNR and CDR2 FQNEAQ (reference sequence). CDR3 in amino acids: CASSLAPGTGDQPQHF. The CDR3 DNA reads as TGTGCCAGCAGCTTAGCCCCCGGGACAGGAGATCAGCCCCAGCATTTT.

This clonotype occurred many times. CDR3: CASRRDIGAGEAFF. The CDR3 DNA reads TGTGCCAGCAGGCGGGACATCGGAGCCGGTGAAGCTTTCTTT. V is TRBV7-9 and J is TRBJ1-1, with D perhaps TRBD1 (6 bases). CDR3 size: 14 residues. V was cut by 6 bases and J by 7 bases, with 18 bases left in between. CDR1 and CDR2 from the germline V gene are SEHNR and FQNEAQ (reference sequence).

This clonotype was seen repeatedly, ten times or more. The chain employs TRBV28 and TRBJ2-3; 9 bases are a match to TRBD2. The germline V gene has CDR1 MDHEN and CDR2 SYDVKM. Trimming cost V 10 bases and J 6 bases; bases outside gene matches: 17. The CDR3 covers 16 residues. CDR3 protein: CATTTHGGRARDTQYF. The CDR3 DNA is TGTGCCACTACAACTCACGGCGGGAGGGCCAGGGATACGCAGTATTTT.

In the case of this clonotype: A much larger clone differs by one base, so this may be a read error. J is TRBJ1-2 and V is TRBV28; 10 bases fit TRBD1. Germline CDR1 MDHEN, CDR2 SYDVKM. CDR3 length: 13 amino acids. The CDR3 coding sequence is TGTGCCACCCCGGGACAGGGGAGGAGTGGCTACTCCTTC. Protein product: CATPGQGRSGYSF.

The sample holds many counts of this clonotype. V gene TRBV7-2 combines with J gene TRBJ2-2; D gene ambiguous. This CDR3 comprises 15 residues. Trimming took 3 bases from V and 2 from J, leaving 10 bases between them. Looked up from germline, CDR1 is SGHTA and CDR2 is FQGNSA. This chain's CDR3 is CASSFYDGNTGELFF. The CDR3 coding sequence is TGTGCCAGCAGCTTTTACGACGGCAACACCGGGGAGCTGTTTTTT.

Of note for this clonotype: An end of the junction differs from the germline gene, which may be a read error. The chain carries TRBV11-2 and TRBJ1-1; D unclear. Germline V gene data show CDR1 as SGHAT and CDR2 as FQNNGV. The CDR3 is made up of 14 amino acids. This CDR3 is CAGSLDRGSSKAFF. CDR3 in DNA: TGTGCCGGCAGCTTAGACCGCGGGAGCTCCAAAGCTTTCTTT.

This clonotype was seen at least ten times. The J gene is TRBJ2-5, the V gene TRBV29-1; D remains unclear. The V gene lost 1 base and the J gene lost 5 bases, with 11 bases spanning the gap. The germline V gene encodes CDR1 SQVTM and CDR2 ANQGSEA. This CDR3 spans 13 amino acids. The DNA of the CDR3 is TGCAGCGTTGAAGTAGGAGTGGGGGAGACCCAGTACTTC. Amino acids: CSVEVGVGETQYF.

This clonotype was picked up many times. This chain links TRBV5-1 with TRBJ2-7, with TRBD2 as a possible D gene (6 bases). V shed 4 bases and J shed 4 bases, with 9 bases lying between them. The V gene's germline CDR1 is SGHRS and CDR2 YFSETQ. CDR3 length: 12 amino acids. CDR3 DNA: TGCGCCAGCAGCGGGGGACTTTACGAGCAGTACTTC. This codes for CASSGGLYEQYF.

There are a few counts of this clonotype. The CDR3 loop is CSASTGGGLDGYTF. CDR3 DNA: TGCAGTGCTAGTACAGGGGGCGGGTTGGATGGCTACACCTTC. The chain combines TRBV20-1 with TRBJ1-2; the match to TRBD1 covers 9 bases. Germline assignment: CDR1 DFQATT and CDR2 SNEGSKA (reference sequence). The CDR3 loop spans 14 amino acids. Trimming removed 3 bases from V and 6 bases from J; junction bases left unmatched: 8.

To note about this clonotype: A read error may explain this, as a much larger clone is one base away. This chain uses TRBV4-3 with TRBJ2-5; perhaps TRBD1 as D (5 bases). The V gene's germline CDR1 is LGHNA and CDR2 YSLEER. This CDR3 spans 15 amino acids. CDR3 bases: TGCGCCAGCGGCCAAGGCGACAGCTACCAAGAGACCCAGTACTTC. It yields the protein CASGQGDSYQETQYF.

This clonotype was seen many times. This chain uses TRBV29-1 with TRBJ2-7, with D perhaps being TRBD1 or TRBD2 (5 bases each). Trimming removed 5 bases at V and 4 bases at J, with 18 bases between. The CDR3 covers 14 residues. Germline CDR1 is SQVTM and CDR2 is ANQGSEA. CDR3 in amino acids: CSVSVLGVSYEQYF. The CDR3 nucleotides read TGCAGCGTTTCGGTTTTGGGGGTCTCATACGAGCAGTACTTC.

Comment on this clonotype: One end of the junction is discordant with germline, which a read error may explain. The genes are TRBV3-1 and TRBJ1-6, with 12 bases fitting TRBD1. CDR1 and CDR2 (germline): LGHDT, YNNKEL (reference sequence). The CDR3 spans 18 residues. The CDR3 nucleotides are TGTGCCTGCAGCCGACGGGACAGGGGGCGCGCTGGAATTTCACCCCTCCACTTT. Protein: CACSRRDRGRAGISPLHF.

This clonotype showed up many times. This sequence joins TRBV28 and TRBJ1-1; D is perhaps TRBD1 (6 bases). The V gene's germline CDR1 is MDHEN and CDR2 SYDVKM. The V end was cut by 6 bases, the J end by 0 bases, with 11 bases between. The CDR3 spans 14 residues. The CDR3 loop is CASRRGAMNTEAFF. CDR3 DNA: TGTGCCAGCAGACGGGGGGCCATGAACACTGAAGCTTTCTTT.

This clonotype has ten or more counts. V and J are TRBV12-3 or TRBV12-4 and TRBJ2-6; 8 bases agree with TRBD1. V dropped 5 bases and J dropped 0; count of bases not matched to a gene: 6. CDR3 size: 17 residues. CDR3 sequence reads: CASSVDRGSSGANVLTF. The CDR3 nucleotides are TGTGCCAGCAGTGTCGACAGGGGTAGCTCTGGGGCCAACGTCCTGACTTTC.

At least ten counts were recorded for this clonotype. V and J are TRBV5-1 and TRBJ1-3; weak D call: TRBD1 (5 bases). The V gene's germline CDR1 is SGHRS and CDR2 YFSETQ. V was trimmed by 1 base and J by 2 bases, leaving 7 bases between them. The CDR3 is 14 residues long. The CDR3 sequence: CASSLKGPGNTIYF. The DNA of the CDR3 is TGCGCCAGCAGCTTGAAGGGGCCTGGAAACACCATATATTTT.

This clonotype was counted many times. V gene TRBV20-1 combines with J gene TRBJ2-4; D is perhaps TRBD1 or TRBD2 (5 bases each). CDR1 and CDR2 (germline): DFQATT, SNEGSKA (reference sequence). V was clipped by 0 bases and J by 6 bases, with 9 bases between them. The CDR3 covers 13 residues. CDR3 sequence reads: CSARDRGVNIQYF. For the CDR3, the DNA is TGCAGTGCTAGAGATCGAGGGGTAAACATTCAGTACTTC.

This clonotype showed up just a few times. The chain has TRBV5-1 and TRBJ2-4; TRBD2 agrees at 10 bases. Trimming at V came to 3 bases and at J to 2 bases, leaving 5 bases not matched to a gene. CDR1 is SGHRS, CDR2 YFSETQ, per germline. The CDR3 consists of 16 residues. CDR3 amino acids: CASSYGTSDPKNIQYF. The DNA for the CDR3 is TGCGCCAGCAGCTACGGGACTAGCGACCCCAAAAACATTCAGTACTTC.